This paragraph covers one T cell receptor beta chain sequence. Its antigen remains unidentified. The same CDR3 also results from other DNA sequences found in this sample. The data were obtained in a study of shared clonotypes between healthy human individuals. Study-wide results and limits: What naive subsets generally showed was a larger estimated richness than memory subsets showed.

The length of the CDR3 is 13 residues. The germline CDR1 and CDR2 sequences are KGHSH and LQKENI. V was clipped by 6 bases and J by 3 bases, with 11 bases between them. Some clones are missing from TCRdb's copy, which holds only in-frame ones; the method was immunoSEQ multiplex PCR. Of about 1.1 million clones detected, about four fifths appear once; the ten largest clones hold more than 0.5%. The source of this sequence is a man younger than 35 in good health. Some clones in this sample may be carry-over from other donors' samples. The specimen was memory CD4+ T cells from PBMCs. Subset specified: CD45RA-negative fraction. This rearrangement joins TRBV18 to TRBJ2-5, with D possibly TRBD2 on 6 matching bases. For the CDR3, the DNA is TGTGCCAGCTCCCTATCGGGGGAAGAGACCCAGTACTTC. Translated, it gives CASSLSGEETQYF.